In its sample, the clone carrying this T cell receptor beta chain was seen many times. The study co-extracted DNA and RNA from about 19-30 mg of unsorted bulk tissue. Surgical resection was the treatment these patients received for primary liver carcinoma. Chronic HBV infection was present, with no prior treatment. CDR1 is MDHEN and CDR2 is SYDVKM in the germline V gene. V lost 8 bases, J lost 7 bases, and 12 bases lay in between. This CDR3 comprises 13 residues. Production of TCR beta cDNA used 500 ng total RNA together with a constant-region primer. Three nested multiplex PCR rounds of slightly modified ARM-PCR generated TCR beta libraries. The first two PCR rounds, roughly 10 cycles each, used TRBV1-TRBV30 forward primers and a C-beta reverse primer. TCRdb analysed the multiplex PCR reads with MiXCR anew, one entry per CDR3 protein. The sample contains roughly 120,000 distinct CDR3 sequences, less than 75% of which appear only once.

These data come from a study of tumor-infiltrating lymphocytes in primary liver carcinoma. Study-level information: Staging of the tumors gave T1-T3 N0M0, with widths of roughly 4.2 to 10 cm. Yields of productive TCRbeta reads ranged from roughly 3.5 to 7.13 million per sample and were similar across tissue types.

This sequence was found in a woman aged 60-75 years with primary liver carcinoma and hepatitis B virus infection. Sequenced sample: tumor-adjacent normal liver tissue. V is TRBV28 and J is TRBJ1-6; D call uncertain. CDR3 sequence (DNA): TGTGCCAGCTTCTCGGGAGTGAATTCACCCCTCCACTTT. Its translation is CASFSGVNSPLHF. The full variable domain, its missing parts supplied by reference TRBV28 and TRBJ1-6, is DVKVTQSSRYLVKRTGEKVFLECVQDMDHENMFWYRQDPGLGLRLIYFSYDVKMKEKGDIPEGYSVSREKKERFSLILESASTNQTSMYLCASFSGVNSPLHFGNGTRLTVT.